This TCR beta chain was sequenced during a study of blood T cell repertoires in COVID-19. Study-level information: COVID-19 samples, acute and convalescent, were from the United States, Italy and Spain. The cDNA or gDNA used as material had been derived from T cells, B-cell-depleted T cells, or PBMCs.

Trimming cost V 1 base and J 0 bases, with 4 bases left between them. The CDR3 runs 14 residues. In germline, CDR1 is SGHDN, CDR2 FVKESK. In the study's own analysis: The assay estimated nucleated cells by amplifying reference gene primers. Repertoires were generated with immunoSEQ multiplex PCR, while TCRdb's copy carries only in-frame clones and drops some. That table is the source of V, J and clone size, and D and trimming were worked out from the DNA. The sample has about 240,000 clones; about 90% are singletons. This receptor was obtained from a man aged 55 to 70 who had recovered from COVID-19. Material: peripheral blood. The genes are TRBV14 and TRBJ2-1; unclear D gene. The CDR3 region is CASSQGASYNEQFF. The CDR3 nucleotides read TGTGCCAGCAGCCAAGGGGCCTCCTACAATGAGCAGTTCTTC.